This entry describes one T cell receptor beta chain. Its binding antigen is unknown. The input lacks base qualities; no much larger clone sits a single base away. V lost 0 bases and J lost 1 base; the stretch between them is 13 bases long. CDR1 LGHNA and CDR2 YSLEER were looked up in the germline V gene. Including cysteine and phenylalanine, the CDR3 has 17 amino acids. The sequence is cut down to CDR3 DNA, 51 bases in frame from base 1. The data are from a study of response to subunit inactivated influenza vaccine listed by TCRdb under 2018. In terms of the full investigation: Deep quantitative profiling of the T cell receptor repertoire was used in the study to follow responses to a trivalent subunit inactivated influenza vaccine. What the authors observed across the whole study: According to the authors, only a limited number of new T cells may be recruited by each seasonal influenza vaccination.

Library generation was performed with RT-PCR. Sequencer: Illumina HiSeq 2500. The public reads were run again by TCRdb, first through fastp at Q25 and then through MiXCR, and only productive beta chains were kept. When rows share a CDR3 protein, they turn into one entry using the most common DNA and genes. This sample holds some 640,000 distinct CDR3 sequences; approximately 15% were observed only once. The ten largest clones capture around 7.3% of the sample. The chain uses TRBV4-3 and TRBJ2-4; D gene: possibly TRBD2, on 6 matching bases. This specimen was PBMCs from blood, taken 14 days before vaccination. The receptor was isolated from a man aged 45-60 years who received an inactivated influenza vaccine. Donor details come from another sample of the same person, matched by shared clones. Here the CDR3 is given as CASSQEVKGRAKNIQYF. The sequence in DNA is TGCGCCAGCAGCCAAGAAGTCAAAGGGAGGGCCAAAAACATTCAGTACTTC.